This T cell receptor (beta chain) was recorded in a study of blood T cell repertoires in COVID-19 (dated by TCRdb to about 2020). Looking at the study overall: The collaborator samples originated in the United States, Italy and Spain and spanned the acute and convalescent phases of COVID-19. The prospective study material was composed of cDNA or gDNA derived from T cells, B-cell-depleted T cells, or PBMCs. Deeply sampled blood TCRbeta repertoires from subjects exposed to, actively infected with, or recovered from COVID-19 were included in the dataset. The repertoires were made available in a free public database intended to serve as a resource for research on the immune response to SARS-CoV-2. The samples were drawn from two sources: the first 160 participants of the ongoing ImmuneRACE study, and approximately 1,300 subjects contributed by 6 global collaborators. The sample metadata nearly always contained a de-identified subject ID, COVID-19 status, age in years and sex. Where available, HLA class I and class II types were obtained from metadata supplied by the sample provider rather than from assay-based typing. The study at large found these results: Clinical and demographic metadata were provided uncurated, with the amount varying by source and participant.

CDR1 SGHRS and CDR2 YFSETQ are derived from the germline V gene. V is shortened by 0 bases, J by 1 base, and the region joining them spans 14 bases. Taken from cysteine to phenylalanine, the CDR3 has 16 residues. Only the CDR3 DNA stays, 48 bases, in frame from base 1. About this clone itself: Its antigen is not yet known. Nothing much larger sits one base from this clone, and base qualities are not available.

The collaborating institutions used their own protocols to collect whole blood in K2EDTA tubes. Collaborator samples were shipped for TCRbeta analysis as frozen whole blood, isolated PBMCs, or DNA extracted from either sample type. TCRbeta CDR3 regions were amplified from genomic DNA by means of the immunoSEQ Assay, a bias-controlled multiplex PCR. In the authors' own workflow: The number of nucleated cells in each sample was estimated by amplification of reference gene primers within the assay. Sequence reads were collapsed and filtered to measure the absolute abundance of every unique TCRbeta CDR3 rearrangement. For each sample, productive Simpson clonality was calculated as the square root of Simpson's diversity index across productive rearrangements. The immuneACCESS repertoire file appears here via TCRdb, limited to in-frame rearrangements. These files lack a portion of the clones; in checked studies, under half of the deficit traces to unresolved V genes, and the cause of the others is not known. V, J and clone size derive from that table, while D and trimming were established from the DNA sequence. Across this sample there are approximately 50,000 clones, with 85% seen only once. The top ten clones comprise about 15% of the sample.

The rearrangement combines TRBV5-1 with TRBJ2-7, and the D gene may be TRBD1, 7 bases matching. The receptor was derived from a human donor in a cohort sampled during active COVID-19. The sample was peripheral blood. The DNA reads as follows: TGCGCCAGCAGCTTGGATTCAGGGGGGTTGTCCTACGAGCAGTACTTC. Its protein is CASSLDSGGLSYEQYF.